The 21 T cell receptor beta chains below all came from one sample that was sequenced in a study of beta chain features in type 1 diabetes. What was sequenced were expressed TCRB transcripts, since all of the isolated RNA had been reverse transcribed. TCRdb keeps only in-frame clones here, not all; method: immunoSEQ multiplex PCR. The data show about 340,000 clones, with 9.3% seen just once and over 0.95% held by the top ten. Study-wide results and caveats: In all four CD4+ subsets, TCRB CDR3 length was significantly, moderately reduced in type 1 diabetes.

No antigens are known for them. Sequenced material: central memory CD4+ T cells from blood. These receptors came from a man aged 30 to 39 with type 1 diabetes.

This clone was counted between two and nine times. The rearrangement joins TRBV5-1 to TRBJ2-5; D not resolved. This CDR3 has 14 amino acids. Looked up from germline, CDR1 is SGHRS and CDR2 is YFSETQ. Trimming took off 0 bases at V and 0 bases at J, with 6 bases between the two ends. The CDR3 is CASSLGQHQETQYF. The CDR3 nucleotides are TGCGCCAGCAGCTTGGGCCAGCACCAAGAGACCCAGTACTTC.

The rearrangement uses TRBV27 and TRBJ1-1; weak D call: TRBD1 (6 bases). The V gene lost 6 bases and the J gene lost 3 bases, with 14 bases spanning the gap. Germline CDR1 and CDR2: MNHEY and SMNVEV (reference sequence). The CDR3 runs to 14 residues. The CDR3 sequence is CASRTDRWDTEAFF. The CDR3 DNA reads TGTGCCAGCAGGACGGACAGATGGGACACTGAAGCTTTCTTT.

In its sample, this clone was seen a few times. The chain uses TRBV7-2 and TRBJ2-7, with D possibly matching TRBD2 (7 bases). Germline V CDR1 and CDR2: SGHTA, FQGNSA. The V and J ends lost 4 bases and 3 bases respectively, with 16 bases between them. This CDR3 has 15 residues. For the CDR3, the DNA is TGTGCCAGCAGCTCGGCGGGGGCCCATCTCTACGAGCAGTACTTC. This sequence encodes CASSSAGAHLYEQYF.

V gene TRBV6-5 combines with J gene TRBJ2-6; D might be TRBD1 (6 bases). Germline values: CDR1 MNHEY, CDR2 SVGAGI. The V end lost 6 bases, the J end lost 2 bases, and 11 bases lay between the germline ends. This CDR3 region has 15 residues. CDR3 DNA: TGTGCCAGCAGCTACCGGACAGCTGGGGCCAACGTCCTGACTTTC. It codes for CASSYRTAGANVLTF.

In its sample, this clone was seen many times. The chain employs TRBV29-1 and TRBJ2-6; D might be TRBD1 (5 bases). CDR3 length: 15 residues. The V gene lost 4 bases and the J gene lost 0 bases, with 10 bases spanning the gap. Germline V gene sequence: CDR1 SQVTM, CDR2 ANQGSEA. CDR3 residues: CSVGDSFSGANVLTF. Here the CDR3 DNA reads TGCAGCGTTGGAGACAGCTTCTCTGGGGCCAACGTCCTGACTTTC.

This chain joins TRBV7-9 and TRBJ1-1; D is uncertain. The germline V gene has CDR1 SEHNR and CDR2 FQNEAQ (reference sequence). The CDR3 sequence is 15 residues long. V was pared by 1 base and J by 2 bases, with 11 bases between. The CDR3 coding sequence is TGTGCCAGCAGCTTAGTTACGAGAAAAAACACTGAAGCTTTCTTT. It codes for CASSLVTRKNTEAFF.

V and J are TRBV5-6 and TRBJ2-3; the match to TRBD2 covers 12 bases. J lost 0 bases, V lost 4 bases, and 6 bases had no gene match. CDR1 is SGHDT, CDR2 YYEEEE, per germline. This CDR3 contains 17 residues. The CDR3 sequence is CASSGGTSGRSTDTQYF. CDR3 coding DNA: TGTGCCAGCAGCGGGGGGACTAGCGGGCGAAGCACAGATACGCAGTATTTT.

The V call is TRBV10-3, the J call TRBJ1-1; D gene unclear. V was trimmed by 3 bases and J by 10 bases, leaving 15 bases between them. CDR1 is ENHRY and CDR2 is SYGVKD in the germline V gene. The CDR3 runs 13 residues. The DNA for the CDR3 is TGTGCCATCAGTGATAGGACGGAAATGGGAGCTTTCTTT. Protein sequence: CAISDRTEMGAFF.

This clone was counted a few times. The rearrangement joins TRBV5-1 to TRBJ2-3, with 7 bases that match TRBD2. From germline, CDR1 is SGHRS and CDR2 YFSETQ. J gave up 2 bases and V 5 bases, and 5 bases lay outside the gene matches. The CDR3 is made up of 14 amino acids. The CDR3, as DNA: TGCGCCAGCAGATCGGGGGGTTTCACAGATACGCAGTATTTT. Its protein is CASRSGGFTDTQYF.

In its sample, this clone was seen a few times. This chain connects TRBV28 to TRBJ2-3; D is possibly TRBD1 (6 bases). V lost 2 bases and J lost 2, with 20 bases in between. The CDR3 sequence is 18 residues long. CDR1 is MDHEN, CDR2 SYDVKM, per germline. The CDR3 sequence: CASSLILSRGWTTDTQYF. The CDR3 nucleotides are TGTGCCAGCAGTTTAATCCTCTCGAGGGGGTGGACCACAGATACGCAGTATTTT.

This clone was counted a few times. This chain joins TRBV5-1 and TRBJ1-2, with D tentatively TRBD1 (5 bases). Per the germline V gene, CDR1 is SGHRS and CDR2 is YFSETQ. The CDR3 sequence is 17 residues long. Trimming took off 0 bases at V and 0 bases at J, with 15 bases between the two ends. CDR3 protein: CASSLGNRQLSNYGYTF. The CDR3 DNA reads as TGCGCCAGCAGCTTGGGAAACCGACAGCTTTCTAACTATGGCTACACCTTC.

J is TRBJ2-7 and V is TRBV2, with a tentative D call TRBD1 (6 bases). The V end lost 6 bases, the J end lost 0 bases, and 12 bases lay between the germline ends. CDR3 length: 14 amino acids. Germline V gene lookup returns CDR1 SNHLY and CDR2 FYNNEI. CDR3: CASREDSTSYEQYF. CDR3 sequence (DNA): TGTGCCAGCAGAGAGGACAGTACCTCCTACGAGCAGTACTTC.

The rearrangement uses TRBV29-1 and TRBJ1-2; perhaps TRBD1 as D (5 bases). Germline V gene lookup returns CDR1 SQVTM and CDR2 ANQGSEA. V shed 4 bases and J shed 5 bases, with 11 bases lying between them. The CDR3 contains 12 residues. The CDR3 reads CSVADNSYGYTF. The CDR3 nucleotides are TGCAGCGTTGCGGACAACTCTTATGGCTACACCTTC.

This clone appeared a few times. CDR3 protein: CASRGWNMDEQFF. The CDR3 bases are TGTGCCAGCCGGGGTTGGAATATGGATGAGCAGTTCTTC. The chain recombines TRBV25-1 with TRBJ2-1; possibly TRBD2 for D (5 bases). There are 13 residues in the CDR3. Deletions cut 8 bases from V and 8 bases from J, with 16 bases between. CDR1 is MGHDK and CDR2 is SYGVNS in the germline V gene.

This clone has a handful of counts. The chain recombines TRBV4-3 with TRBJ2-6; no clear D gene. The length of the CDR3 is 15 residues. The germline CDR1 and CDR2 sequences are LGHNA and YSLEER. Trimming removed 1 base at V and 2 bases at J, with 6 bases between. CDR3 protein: CASSQGDAGANVLTF. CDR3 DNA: TGCGCCAGCAGCCAAGGGGATGCTGGGGCCAACGTCCTGACTTTC.

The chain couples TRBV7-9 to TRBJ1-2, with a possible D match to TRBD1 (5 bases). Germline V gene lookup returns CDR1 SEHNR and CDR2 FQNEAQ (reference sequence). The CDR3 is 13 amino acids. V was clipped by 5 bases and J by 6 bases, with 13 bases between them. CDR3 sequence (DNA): TGTGCCAGCAGCGCGACAGCAAGCAATGGCTACACCTTC. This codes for CASSATASNGYTF.

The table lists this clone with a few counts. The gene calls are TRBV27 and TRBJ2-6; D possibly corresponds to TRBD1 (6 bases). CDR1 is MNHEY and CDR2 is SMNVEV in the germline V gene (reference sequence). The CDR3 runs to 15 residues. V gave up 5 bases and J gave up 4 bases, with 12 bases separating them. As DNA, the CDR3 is TGTGCCAGCAGTGCACCAGGGGCCGGGGCCAACGTCCTGACTTTC. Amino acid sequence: CASSAPGAGANVLTF. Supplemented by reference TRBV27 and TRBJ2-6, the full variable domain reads EAQVTQNPRYLITVTGKKLTVTCSQNMNHEYMSWYRQDPGLGLRQIYYSMNVEVTDKGDVPEGYKVSRKEKRNFPLILESPSPNQTSLYFCASSAPGAGANVLTFGAGSRLTVL.

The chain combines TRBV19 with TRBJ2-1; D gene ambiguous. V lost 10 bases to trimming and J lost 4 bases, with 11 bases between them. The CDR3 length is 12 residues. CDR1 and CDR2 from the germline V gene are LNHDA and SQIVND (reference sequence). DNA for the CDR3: TGTGCCACCGCCTTGGGATACAATGAGCAGTTCTTC. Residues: CATALGYNEQFF.

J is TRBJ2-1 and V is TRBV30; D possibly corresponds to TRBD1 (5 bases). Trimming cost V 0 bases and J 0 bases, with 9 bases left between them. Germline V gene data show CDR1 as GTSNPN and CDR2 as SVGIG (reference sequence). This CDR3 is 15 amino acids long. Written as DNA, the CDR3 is TGTGCCTGGAGTGTAGGACATAGCTCCTACAATGAGCAGTTCTTC. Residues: CAWSVGHSSYNEQFF.

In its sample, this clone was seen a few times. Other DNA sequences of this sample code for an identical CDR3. This CDR3 is CASSLGTSGGQETQYF. CDR3 DNA sequence: TGTGCCAGCAGCTTGGGGACTAGCGGGGGACAAGAGACCCAGTACTTC. The V call is TRBV7-2, the J call TRBJ2-5; 14 bases fit TRBD2. Looked up from germline, CDR1 is SGHTA and CDR2 is FQGNSA. After removal of 3 bases from V and 2 bases from J, the junction contained 2 bases not matched to a gene. The CDR3 is 16 residues long.

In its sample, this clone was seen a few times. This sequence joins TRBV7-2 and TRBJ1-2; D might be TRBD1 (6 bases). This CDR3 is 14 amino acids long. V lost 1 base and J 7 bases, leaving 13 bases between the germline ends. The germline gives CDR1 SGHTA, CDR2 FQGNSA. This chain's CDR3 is CASSLVRGALGYTF. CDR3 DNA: TGTGCCAGCAGCTTAGTTAGGGGGGCGCTTGGCTACACCTTC.